Listed here are 32 T cell receptor beta chains from one sample, sequenced in a study of response to subunit inactivated influenza vaccine. TCRdb analysed the RT-PCR reads with MiXCR anew, one entry per CDR3 protein. The sample has 490,000 or so distinct CDR3 sequences; 7.5% to 8.5% are singletons. The sequencing used PBMCs from blood, collected less than 25 months after vaccination. These receptors all stem from a man aged 50 to 75 who received an inactivated influenza vaccine.

The chain employs TRBV5-1 and TRBJ2-1; 10 nucleotides align to TRBD2. Losses at the gene ends were 2 bases for V and 1 base for J; bases not matched to a gene: 12. This CDR3 contains 19 residues. In germline, CDR1 is SGHRS, CDR2 YFSETQ. The CDR3 sequence is CASSFLAGDAFKSYNEQFF. In DNA form, the CDR3 reads TGCGCCAGCAGCTTTCTAGCGGGGGACGCCTTCAAATCCTACAATGAGCAGTTCTTC.

There are a few counts of this clonotype. J is TRBJ2-7 and V is TRBV12-3 or TRBV12-4; perhaps TRBD2 as D (6 bases). Deletions cut 8 bases from V and 0 bases from J, with 20 bases between. The CDR3 spans 16 residues. The CDR3, as DNA: TGTGCCAGCGGGGTGCCGGGGACTCGAGTCTCCTACGAGCAGTACTTC. It specifies CASGVPGTRVSYEQYF.

This clonotype has just a few counts. CDR3 sequence: CAIRGTYNSPLHF. CDR3 DNA: TGTGCCATCAGGGGGACGTATAATTCACCCCTCCACTTT. The genes are TRBV10-3 and TRBJ1-6; D might be TRBD1 (5 bases). This CDR3 has 13 residues. V lost 6 bases and J lost 4, with 7 bases in between. Germline CDR1 is ENHRY and CDR2 is SYGVKD.

This clonotype has a count of ten or more. The V gene is TRBV6-2 or TRBV6-3, the J gene TRBJ2-3; D may match TRBD1 or TRBD2 (5 bases each). CDR1 is MNHEY, CDR2 SVGEGT, per germline. CDR3 length: 16 amino acids. V lost 6 bases, J lost 8 bases, and 24 bases lay in between. CDR3 coding DNA: TGTGCCAGCAGACCCTCGTGGGTGTTAGGGGACGGTACGCAGTATTTT. It is translated as CASRPSWVLGDGTQYF.

This chain links TRBV6-2 or TRBV6-3 with TRBJ2-7, with D perhaps matching TRBD1 (5 bases). V was clipped by 0 bases and J by 0 bases, with 18 bases between them. From germline, CDR1 is MNHEY and CDR2 SVGEGT. The CDR3 extends over 18 amino acids. The CDR3 spells CASSYSMVAPGPSYEQYF. Here the CDR3 DNA reads TGTGCCAGCAGTTACTCGATGGTGGCTCCAGGGCCCTCCTACGAGCAGTACTTC.

J is TRBJ2-7 and V is TRBV28, with 10 bases matching TRBD2. The CDR3 length is 13 residues. Germline CDR1 MDHEN, CDR2 SYDVKM. Trimming cost V 8 bases and J 7 bases; bases outside gene matches: 8. CDR3 DNA sequence: TGTGCCAGCTCCAGCGGGAGGGCCAGAGAGCAGTACTTC. This gives the protein CASSSGRAREQYF.

The chain recombines TRBV4-1 with TRBJ2-7, with D unclear. Trimming pared 3 bases from V and 2 bases from J, leaving 8 bases between. Per the germline V gene, CDR1 is MGHRA and CDR2 is YSYEKL. CDR3 size: 13 residues. The CDR3 region has the DNA TGCGCCAGCAGCCAGACCAAGACCTACGAGCAGTACTTC. Protein product: CASSQTKTYEQYF.

This clonotype was detected many times. The CDR3 protein is CASSQDMSSGLTRRAKNIQYF. DNA for the CDR3: TGTGCCAGCAGCCAAGATATGTCTAGCGGGCTTACTCGGCGGGCCAAAAACATTCAGTACTTC. The chain uses TRBV3-1 and TRBJ2-4, with 8 nucleotides matching TRBD2. This CDR3 has 21 residues. V shed 0 bases and J 1 base; nucleotides not matched to a gene: 17. The germline V gene has CDR1 LGHDT and CDR2 YNNKEL (reference sequence).

The genes are TRBV2 and TRBJ1-4; TRBD1 agrees at 10 bases. V was clipped by 5 bases and J by 8 bases; unmatched bases: 8. Germline V CDR1 and CDR2: SNHLY, FYNNEI. The CDR3 is 15 residues long. The CDR3 DNA sequence: TGTGCCAGCAGTCCCTCCGGGACAGGGGTCGAAAAACTGTTTTTT. It encodes CASSPSGTGVEKLFF. The full variable domain, rest sourced from reference TRBV2 and TRBJ1-4, is EPEVTQTPSHQVTQMGQEVILRCVPISNHLYFYWYRQILGQKVEFLVSFYNNEISEKSEIFDDQFSVERPDGSNFTLKIRSTKLEDSAMYFCASSPSGTGVEKLFFGSGTQLSVL.

This chain connects TRBV20-1 to TRBJ2-1; maybe TRBD2 (7 bases). Trimming cost V 6 bases and J 4 bases, with 19 bases left between them. The CDR3 length is 15 residues. Germline values: CDR1 DFQATT, CDR2 SNEGSKA (reference sequence). Here the CDR3 reads CSAPKKGGFYNEQFF. The CDR3, as DNA: TGCAGTGCACCCAAAAAGGGGGGGTTTTACAATGAGCAGTTCTTC.

This clonotype was seen at least ten times. The chain is built from TRBV18 and TRBJ2-5; TRBD1 matches 9 bases. The germline V gene has CDR1 KGHSH and CDR2 LQKENI. The CDR3 totals 14 residues. V gave up 4 bases and J gave up 1 base; unmatched junction bases: 1. The CDR3 spells CASSLQGAQETQYF. In DNA, the CDR3 is TGTGCCAGCTCACTACAGGGGGCCCAAGAGACCCAGTACTTC.

This clonotype was observed a few times. The chain links TRBV29-1 to TRBJ2-2; 7 nucleotides line up with TRBD1. The germline CDR1 and CDR2 sequences are SQVTM and ANQGSEA. The CDR3 length is 12 residues. V lost 6 bases and J lost 4; bases outside the gene matches: 2. The CDR3 reads CSVGQSTGELFF. CDR3 DNA sequence: TGCAGCGTGGGACAGAGCACCGGGGAGCTGTTTTTT.

In the case of this clonotype: A much more abundant neighbour one base away suggests this may be a read error. The chain links TRBV3-1 to TRBJ2-1; 12 nucleotides line up with TRBD2. The CDR3 extends over 19 amino acids. Germline V CDR1 and CDR2: LGHDT, YNNKEL (reference sequence). Germline trimming cut 4 bases from V and 0 bases from J; bases unmatched to any gene: 10. This chain's CDR3 is CASSRSKPSGRGSYNEQFF. The CDR3 bases are TGTGCCAGCAGCCGATCAAAGCCTAGCGGGAGGGGCTCCTACAATGAGCAGTTCTTC.

This clonotype has just a few counts. J is TRBJ2-1 and V is TRBV10-3; either TRBD1 or TRBD2 may supply D (5 bases each). The germline gives CDR1 ENHRY, CDR2 SYGVKD. The CDR3 has 14 amino acids. V was cut by 2 bases and J by 8 bases, with 13 bases left in between. The CDR3, as DNA: TGTGCCATCAGTGAGCTCGGGGCGCGCTATGAGCAGTTCTTC. Residues: CAISELGARYEQFF.

This clonotype was observed a handful of times. At one of its ends the junction is not consistent with the germline gene, which may arise from a read error. J is TRBJ1-2 and V is TRBV6-5; the D gene is possibly TRBD1 (5 bases). The CDR3 contains 10 residues. Germline V gives CDR1 MNHEY, CDR2 SVGAGI. CDR3 bases: TGTGCCAGCAGTTACAGGGGTTCGGACTTC. This sequence encodes CASSYRGSDF.

This clonotype was detected ten times or more. V is TRBV2 and J is TRBJ2-2, with 11 bases identical to TRBD2. Germline V lookup: CDR1 SNHLY, CDR2 FYNNEI. V lost 5 bases to trimming and J lost 4 bases; unmatched junction nucleotides: 6. CDR3 length equals 16 residues. Here the CDR3 DNA reads TGTGCCAGCAGTTTCACTAGCGGGAGTATCACCGGGGAGCTGTTTTTT. It codes for CASSFTSGSITGELFF.

This clonotype was counted a single time. This chain links TRBV4-2 with TRBJ1-6; perhaps TRBD1 as D (5 bases). The CDR3 is 16 residues long. Trimming took off 5 bases at V and 3 bases at J, with 14 bases between the two ends. CDR1 LGHNA and CDR2 YNFKEQ come from the germline V gene. CDR3 residues: CASSKGDGSYNSPLHF. CDR3 nucleotides: TGTGCCAGCAGCAAAGGGGACGGGAGCTATAATTCACCCCTCCACTTT.

This clonotype was observed a few times. The rearrangement uses TRBV2 and TRBJ2-5; perhaps TRBD1 as D (5 bases). V gave up 2 bases and J gave up 7 bases, with 14 bases separating them. CDR1 and CDR2 from the germline V gene are SNHLY and FYNNEI. The CDR3 is 14 amino acids. CDR3 region: CASSEIQGRGTQYF. CDR3 DNA sequence: TGTGCCAGCAGTGAAATTCAGGGTCGTGGGACCCAGTACTTC.

V usage is TRBV5-4 and J usage is TRBJ1-1, with 8 bases aligning to TRBD1. Germline V CDR1 and CDR2: SGHNT, YYREEE (reference sequence). This CDR3 has 19 residues. Losses at the gene ends were 1 base for V and 0 bases for J; bases not matched to a gene: 14. CDR3 region: CASSLRHGQGDSMNTEAFF. CDR3 in DNA: TGTGCCAGCAGCTTGCGTCACGGACAGGGTGATTCTATGAACACTGAAGCTTTCTTT.

Note on this clonotype: The junction departs from germline at one end; a sequencing error may be responsible. The rearrangement uses TRBV20-1 and TRBJ2-2, with 13 bases identical to TRBD2. Germline V CDR1 and CDR2: DFQATT, SNEGSKA (reference sequence). The CDR3 is 17 amino acids. CDR3 DNA: TGCAGTGCAAGGACTAGCGGGAGTTCGGTGGTCACCGGCGAGCTGTTTTTT. The encoded protein is CSARTSGSSVVTGELFF.

V and J are TRBV30 and TRBJ2-7; no definite D call. Trimming took off 0 bases at V and 1 base at J, with 13 bases between the two ends. The CDR3 sequence is 15 residues long. Germline V lookup: CDR1 GTSNPN, CDR2 SVGIG (reference sequence). CDR3 DNA sequence: TGTGCCTGGAGTGTCTTCGGAACTCTTTCCTACGAGCAGTACTTC. Its translation is CAWSVFGTLSYEQYF.

The gene calls are TRBV20-1 and TRBJ2-3, with D possibly matching TRBD2 (6 bases). In germline, CDR1 is DFQATT, CDR2 SNEGSKA (reference sequence). This CDR3 region has 16 residues. Between the trimmed V and J ends, which lost 3 bases and 1 base, there was a span of 17 bases. For the CDR3, the DNA is TGCAGTGCTAGTCTCTATCGGGGCGGGGGCACAGATACGCAGTATTTT. This encodes CSASLYRGGGTDTQYF.

This clonotype came up many times. This chain connects TRBV12-3 or TRBV12-4 to TRBJ2-3, with 7 bases that match TRBD2. The CDR3 runs 14 residues. V lost 2 bases, J lost 4 bases, and 3 bases stayed unmatched. The CDR3 loop is CASSLKAGADTQYF. The CDR3 region has the DNA TGTGCCAGCAGTTTAAAGGCGGGAGCAGATACGCAGTATTTT.

This clonotype was recorded a few times. The V and J genes are TRBV6-5 and TRBJ1-6; D is uncertain. V lost 2 bases to trimming and J lost 10 bases, with 9 bases between them. Germline CDR1 and CDR2: MNHEY and SVGAGI. The CDR3 length is 13 residues. DNA for the CDR3: TGTGCCAGCAGTTACGAGGAAAGATCACCCCTCCACTTT. Residues: CASSYEERSPLHF.

This clonotype was observed many times. The rearrangement uses TRBV6-5 and TRBJ1-5, with a tentative D call TRBD1 (6 bases). The germline V and J ends were trimmed by 0 bases and 4 bases, with 13 bases remaining between them. In germline, CDR1 is MNHEY, CDR2 SVGAGI. The CDR3 has 16 amino acids. The CDR3 sequence: CASSYSSQGWNQPQHF. CDR3 DNA sequence: TGTGCCAGCAGTTACTCCTCCCAGGGGTGGAATCAGCCCCAGCATTTT.

V usage is TRBV12-3 or TRBV12-4 and J usage is TRBJ2-5; D ambiguous. This CDR3 has 16 residues. The V and J ends lost 1 base and 5 bases respectively, with 17 bases between them. The CDR3 DNA sequence: TGTGCCAGCAGTTTAGTTCATAGCCCCCGAGTGGAGACCCAGTACTTC. Translation gives CASSLVHSPRVETQYF.

This clonotype was seen more than once but under ten times. A read error may be the cause here, since a much bigger clone is one base away. The chain employs TRBV12-3 or TRBV12-4 and TRBJ1-1; D remains ambiguous. The CDR3 has 13 amino acids. The V end was cut by 3 bases, the J end by 4 bases, with 9 bases between. Here the CDR3 reads CASSLMGITEAFF. The CDR3 DNA reads TGTGCCAGCAGTTTGATGGGGATCACTGAAGCTTTCTTT.

This clonotype came up a few times. The chain joins TRBV12-3 or TRBV12-4 to TRBJ1-3; no clear D gene. This CDR3 is built from 14 residues. V was pared by 6 bases and J by 0 bases, with 9 bases between. CDR3 nucleotide sequence: TGTGCCAGCAGCTGGGGAGCCTCTGGAAACACCATATATTTT. The encoded protein is CASSWGASGNTIYF.

V gene TRBV7-2 combines with J gene TRBJ2-3; D is unclear. From germline, CDR1 is SGHTA and CDR2 FQGNSA. This CDR3 has 14 amino acids. Deletions cut 4 bases from V and 5 bases from J, with 13 bases between. CDR3 sequence: CASSSRKVGDTQYF. Written as DNA, the CDR3 is TGTGCCAGCAGCTCACGTAAGGTGGGAGATACGCAGTATTTT.

In this sample, this clonotype turned up many times. The chain links TRBV6-6 to TRBJ1-1; no firm D call. The CDR3 runs to 13 residues. In germline, CDR1 is MNHNY, CDR2 SVGAGI (reference sequence). The germline V and J ends were trimmed by 6 bases and 1 base, with 9 bases remaining between them. For the CDR3, the DNA is TGTGCCAGCAGCCGCGGCCCGAACACTGAAGCTTTCTTT. The encoded protein is CASSRGPNTEAFF.

This clonotype was detected only a few times. The chain recombines TRBV11-2 with TRBJ2-2, with a weak D call TRBD2 (5 bases). The CDR3 has 15 amino acids. The germline V and J ends were trimmed by 5 bases and 5 bases, with 15 bases remaining between them. The V gene's germline CDR1 is SGHAT and CDR2 FQNNGV. This chain's CDR3 is CASSVLGRVTGELFF. The CDR3 coding sequence is TGTGCCAGCAGCGTATTAGGGCGGGTAACCGGGGAGCTGTTTTTT.

The rearrangement uses TRBV12-3 or TRBV12-4 and TRBJ2-7, with 8 bases aligning to TRBD2. Unmatched junction bases numbered 12, after V lost 7 bases and J lost 1 base. The CDR3 is 16 amino acids. CDR3 sequence (DNA): TGTGCCAGCAACCGGGGGGGGTTTTCCAAGTCCTACGAGCAGTACTTC. Its protein is CASNRGGFSKSYEQYF.